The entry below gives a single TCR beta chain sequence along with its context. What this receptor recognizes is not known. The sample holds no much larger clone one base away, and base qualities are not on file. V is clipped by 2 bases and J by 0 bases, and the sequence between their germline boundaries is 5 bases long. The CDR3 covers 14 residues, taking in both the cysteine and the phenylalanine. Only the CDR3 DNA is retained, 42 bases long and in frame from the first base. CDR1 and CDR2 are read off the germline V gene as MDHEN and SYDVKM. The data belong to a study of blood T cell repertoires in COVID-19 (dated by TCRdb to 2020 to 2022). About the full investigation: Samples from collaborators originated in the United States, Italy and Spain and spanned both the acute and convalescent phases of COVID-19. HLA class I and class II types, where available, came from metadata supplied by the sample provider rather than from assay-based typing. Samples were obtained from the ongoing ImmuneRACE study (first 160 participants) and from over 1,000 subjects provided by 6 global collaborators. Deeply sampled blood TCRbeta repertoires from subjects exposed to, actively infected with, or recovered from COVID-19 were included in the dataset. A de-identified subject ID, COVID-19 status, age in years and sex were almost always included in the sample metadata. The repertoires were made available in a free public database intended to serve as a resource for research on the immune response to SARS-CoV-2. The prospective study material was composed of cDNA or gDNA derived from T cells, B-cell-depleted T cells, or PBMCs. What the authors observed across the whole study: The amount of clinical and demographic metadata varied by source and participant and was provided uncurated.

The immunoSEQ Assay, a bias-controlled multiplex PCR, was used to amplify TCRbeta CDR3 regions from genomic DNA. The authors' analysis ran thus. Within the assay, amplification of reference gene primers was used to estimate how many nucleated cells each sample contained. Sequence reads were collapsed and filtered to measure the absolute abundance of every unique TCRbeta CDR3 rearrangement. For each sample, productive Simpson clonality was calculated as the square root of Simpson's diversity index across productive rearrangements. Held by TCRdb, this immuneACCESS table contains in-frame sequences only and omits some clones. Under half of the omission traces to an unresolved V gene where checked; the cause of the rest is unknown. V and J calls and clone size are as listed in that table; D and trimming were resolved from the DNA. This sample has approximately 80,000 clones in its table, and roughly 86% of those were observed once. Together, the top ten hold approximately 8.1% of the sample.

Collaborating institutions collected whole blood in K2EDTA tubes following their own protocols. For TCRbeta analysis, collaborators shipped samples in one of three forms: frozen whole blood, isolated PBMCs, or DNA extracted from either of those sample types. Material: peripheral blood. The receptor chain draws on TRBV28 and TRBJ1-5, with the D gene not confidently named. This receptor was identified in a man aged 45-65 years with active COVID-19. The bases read TGTGCCAGCAGTTTACCGGGTAGCAATCAGCCCCAGCATTTT. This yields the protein CASSLPGSNQPQHF.